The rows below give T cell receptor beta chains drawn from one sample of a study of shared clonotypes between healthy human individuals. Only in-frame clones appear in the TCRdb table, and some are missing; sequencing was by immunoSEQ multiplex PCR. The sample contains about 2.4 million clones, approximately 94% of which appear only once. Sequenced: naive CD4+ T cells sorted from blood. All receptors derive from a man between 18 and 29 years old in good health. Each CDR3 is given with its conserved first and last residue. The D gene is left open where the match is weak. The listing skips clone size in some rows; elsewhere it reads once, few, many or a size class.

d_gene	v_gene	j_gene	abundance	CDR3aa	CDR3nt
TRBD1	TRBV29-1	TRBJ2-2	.	CSVGSGRGINTGELFF	TGCAGCGTGGGGTCTGGCAGGGGGATAAACACCGGGGAGCTGTTTTTT
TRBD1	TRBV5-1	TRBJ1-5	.	CASSPTGKGEQPQHF	TGCGCCAGCAGTCCGACAGGGAAGGGAGAACAGCCCCAGCATTTT
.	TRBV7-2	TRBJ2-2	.	CASSLASYTGELFF	TGTGCCAGCAGCCTTGCTTCGTACACCGGGGAGCTGTTTTTT
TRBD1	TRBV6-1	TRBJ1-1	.	CASSHGQGTLTEAFF	TGTGCCAGCAGCCACGGACAGGGAACACTCACTGAAGCTTTCTTT
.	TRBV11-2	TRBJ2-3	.	CASSLGGGTDTQYF	TGTGCCAGCAGCTTAGGGGGCGGGACAGATACGCAGTATTTT
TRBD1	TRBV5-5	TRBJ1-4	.	CASSLGTGVNNEKLFF	TGTGCCAGCAGCTTGGGGACAGGGGTTAATAATGAAAAACTGTTTTTT
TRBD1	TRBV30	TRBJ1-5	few	CAWSPGQGAGQPQHF	TGTGCCTGGAGTCCCGGACAGGGGGCTGGTCAGCCCCAGCATTTT
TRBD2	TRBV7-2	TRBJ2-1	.	CASRSAGSNEQFF	TGTGCCAGCAGATCAGCGGGGTCCAATGAGCAGTTCTTC
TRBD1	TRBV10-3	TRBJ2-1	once	CAINGDRGTDEQFF	TGTGCCATCAATGGGGACAGGGGGACCGATGAGCAGTTCTTC
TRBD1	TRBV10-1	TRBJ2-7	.	CARSTGTGIYEQYF	TGCGCCAGAAGCACCGGGACAGGGATCTACGAGCAGTACTTC
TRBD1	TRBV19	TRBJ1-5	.	CASSIGTGNQPQHF	TGTGCCAGTAGTATAGGGACAGGGAATCAGCCCCAGCATTTT
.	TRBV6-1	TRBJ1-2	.	CASSRPGGDIGYTF	TGTGCCAGCAGCCGACCGGGAGGAGACATTGGCTACACCTTC
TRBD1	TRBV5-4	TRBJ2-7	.	CASTRTGPYEQYF	TGTGCCAGCACCCGGACAGGCCCCTACGAGCAGTACTTC
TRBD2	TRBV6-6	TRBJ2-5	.	CASSSFSAGEETQYF	TGTGCCAGCAGTAGCTTTTCAGCGGGGGAAGAGACCCAGTACTTC
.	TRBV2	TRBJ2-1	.	CASLSGSSYNEQFF	TGTGCCAGCTTAAGCGGAAGCTCCTACAATGAGCAGTTCTTC
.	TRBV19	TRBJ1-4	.	CASSIVKTGGNEKLFF	TGTGCCAGTAGTATAGTGAAGACAGGCGGTAATGAAAAACTGTTTTTT